This T cell receptor beta chain is from a study of T cells after yellow fever vaccination. J was trimmed by 3 bases and V by 7 bases; bases with no gene match: 5. Germline CDR1 reads SGHNT; CDR2 reads YYREEE (reference sequence). The CDR3 covers 13 residues. This clonotype has a handful of counts. MiXCR, run by TCRdb on the 5' RACE reads, gives a single entry per CDR3 protein. This sample yields 340,000 or so distinct CDR3 sequences, of which roughly an eighth are seen a single time; 3.2% belongs to the top ten. This sequence was found in a man aged 18-30 years who received the YFV17D yellow fever vaccine. The J gene is TRBJ2-3, the V gene TRBV5-4, with 7 positions matching TRBD2. Sequences were derived from CD4+ T cells sorted from PBMCs, sampled 15 days after the yellow fever booster vaccination. Written as DNA, the CDR3 is TGTGCCAGCCGAAGCGGGACGACAGATACGCAGTATTTT. The encoded protein is CASRSGTTDTQYF.